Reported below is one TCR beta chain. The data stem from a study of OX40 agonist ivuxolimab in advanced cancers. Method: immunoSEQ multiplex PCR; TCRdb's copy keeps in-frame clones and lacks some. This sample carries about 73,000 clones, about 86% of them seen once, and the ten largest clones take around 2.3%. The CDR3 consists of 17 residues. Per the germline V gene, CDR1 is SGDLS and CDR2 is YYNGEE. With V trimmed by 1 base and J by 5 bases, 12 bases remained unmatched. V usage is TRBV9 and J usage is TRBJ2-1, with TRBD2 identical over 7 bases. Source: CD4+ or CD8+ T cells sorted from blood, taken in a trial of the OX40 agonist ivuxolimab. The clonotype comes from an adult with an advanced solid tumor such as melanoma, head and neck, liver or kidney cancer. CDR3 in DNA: TGTGCCAGCAGCGTACAGACTACGAGCGGGGACCACAATGAGCAGTTCTTC. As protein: CASSVQTTSGDHNEQFF.